Below are 12 T cell receptor beta chains sequenced from a single sample in a study of cytomegalovirus exposure and HLA in healthy donors. It was with 60 Vbeta and 13 Jbeta primers that the PCR ran. TCRdb's copy holds only in-frame clones and misses some; the assay was immunoSEQ multiplex PCR. The data show 65,000 to 80,000 clones, and the top ten clones hold roughly 8%. The sample consisted of PBMCs. The receptors come from a female donor in good health and CMV-seropositive.

This chain links TRBV7-2 with TRBJ2-5; 8 nucleotides line up with TRBD2. The J call may be wrong; the DNA end is better matched by TRBJ2-7. This CDR3 is built from 17 residues. The V gene's germline CDR1 is SGHTA and CDR2 FQGNSA. The CDR3 loop is CASSLGGREDLHHEQYF. The CDR3 DNA reads as TGTGCCAGCAGCTTAGGTGGGCGGGAGGATCTTCACCACGAGCAGTACTTC.

This chain uses TRBV7-9 with TRBJ2-1; 8 bases line up with TRBD2. After removal of 7 bases from V and 4 bases from J, the junction contained 3 bases not matched to a gene. The germline V gene has CDR1 SEHNR and CDR2 FQNEAQ (reference sequence). The CDR3 extends over 13 amino acids. The CDR3 bases are TGTGCCAGCATGGGCGGGGGGTACAATGAGCAGTTCTTC. Translated, it gives CASMGGGYNEQFF.

The chain joins TRBV5-1 to TRBJ2-1; 8 bases line up with TRBD2. This CDR3 has 15 residues. The junction had 3 bases not matched to a gene; V was cut back by 1 base and J by 3 bases. Germline CDR1 SGHRS, CDR2 YFSETQ. CDR3 residues: CASSLTLAGYNEQFF. The CDR3 DNA reads TGCGCCAGCAGCTTGACGCTAGCGGGCTACAATGAGCAGTTCTTC.

J is TRBJ1-3 and V is TRBV30; D is perhaps TRBD1 (5 bases). Germline V gene lookup returns CDR1 GTSNPN and CDR2 SVGIG (reference sequence). The V gene lost 5 bases and the J gene lost 5 bases, with 13 bases spanning the gap. CDR3 length equals 13 residues. The CDR3 loop is CAWGAKGRNTIYF. The CDR3 nucleotides read TGTGCCTGGGGGGCAAAAGGGCGAAACACCATATATTTT. The full variable domain, rest sourced from reference TRBV30 and TRBJ1-3, is SQTIHQWPATLVQPVGSPLSLECTVEGTSNPNLYWYRQAAGRGLQLLFYSVGIGQISSEVPQNLSASRPQDRQFILSSKKLLLSDSGFYLCAWGAKGRNTIYFGEGSWLTVV.

This chain links TRBV9 with TRBJ2-3; 9 bases agree with TRBD2. The germline gives CDR1 SGDLS, CDR2 YYNGEE. The CDR3 covers 17 residues. V was pared by 0 bases and J by 3 bases, with 8 bases of the junction left unmatched. CDR3 nucleotides: TGTGCCAGCAGCGTAGAAGCAGGCGGGGGGGCGACAGATACGCAGTATTTT. Translating it yields CASSVEAGGGATDTQYF.

The V and J genes are TRBV30 and TRBJ2-5; 7 bases line up with TRBD1. The closer fit of TRBJ2-7 to the DNA end suggests the J call may be wrong. The CDR3 sequence is 15 residues long. Per the germline V gene, CDR1 is GTSNPN and CDR2 is SVGIG (reference sequence). CDR3 residues: CAWSSAKGAGYEQYF. CDR3 bases: TGTGCCTGGAGCTCTGCGAAGGGGGCCGGCTACGAGCAGTACTTC.

Worth noting for this clone: This specimen includes other DNA sequences encoding the same CDR3. The chain uses TRBV7-2 and TRBJ2-7; 8 bases agree with TRBD2. After removal of 3 bases from V and 2 bases from J, the junction contained 3 bases not matched to a gene. Germline assignment: CDR1 SGHTA and CDR2 FQGNSA. This CDR3 is 14 amino acids long. The CDR3 DNA reads TGTGCCAGCAGCTTGAGCGGGGGCGCCTACGAGCAGTACTTC. It yields the protein CASSLSGGAYEQYF.

V usage is TRBV30 and J usage is TRBJ1-4; D unclear. Germline lookup yields CDR1 GTSNPN and CDR2 SVGIG (reference sequence). V dropped 5 bases and J dropped 8 bases, with 15 bases sitting between them. The CDR3 sequence is 13 residues long. The CDR3 region is CAWAYLGGEKLFF. CDR3 bases: TGTGCCTGGGCATATTTGGGCGGGGAAAAACTGTTTTTT.

The chain recombines TRBV6-4 with TRBJ2-5; D might be TRBD2 (6 bases). The CDR3 extends over 14 amino acids. The V gene lost 0 bases and the J gene lost 4 bases, with 9 bases spanning the gap. Germline V CDR1 and CDR2: MRHNA, SNTAGT. This CDR3 is CASSDSEGVETQYF. Written as DNA, the CDR3 is TGTGCCAGCAGTGACTCGGAGGGCGTAGAGACCCAGTACTTC.

V is TRBV6-1 and J is TRBJ1-1, with 7 nucleotides matching TRBD1. Germline trimming cut 2 bases from V and 7 bases from J; bases unmatched to any gene: 7. The germline CDR1 and CDR2 sequences are MNHNS and SASEGT. The CDR3 length is 14 residues. The CDR3 protein is CASSEMDRSDEAFF. CDR3 sequence (DNA): TGTGCCAGCAGTGAAATGGACAGGTCAGATGAAGCTTTCTTT.

The DNA for the CDR3 is TGCGCCAGCAGCCCAGTGGGGGGGTCCTACAATGAGCAGTTCTTC. Amino acids: CASSPVGGSYNEQFF. V usage is TRBV5-1 and J usage is TRBJ2-1, with TRBD2 matching over 7 bases. The germline CDR1 and CDR2 sequences are SGHRS and YFSETQ. V was clipped by 4 bases and J by 1 base; unmatched bases: 5. This CDR3 has 15 residues. The variable domain in full, completed from reference TRBV5-1 and TRBJ2-1, reads KAGVTQTPRYLIKTRGQQVTLSCSPISGHRSVSWYQQTPGQGLQFLFEYFSETQRNKGNFPGRFSGRQFSNSRSEMNVSTLELGDSALYLCASSPVGGSYNEQFFGPGTRLTVL.

The V and J genes are TRBV30 and TRBJ1-2; 7 bases align to TRBD1. This CDR3 comprises 13 residues. Germline-derived CDR1 and CDR2 are GTSNPN and SVGIG (reference sequence). With 4 bases clipped from V and 4 bases from J, the junction kept 6 bases outside the gene matches. The CDR3 region has the DNA TGTGCCTGGAACCGACAGGGTTCCTATGGCTACACCTTC. Amino acid sequence: CAWNRQGSYGYTF.